What follows are 23 T cell receptor beta chains derived from one specimen sequenced in a study of shared clonotypes between healthy human individuals. Produced via immunoSEQ multiplex PCR; TCRdb's table is partial and in-frame only. The data hold 1.4 million or so clones, with 98% observed a single time. The sample taken for sequencing was naive CD4+ T cells sorted from blood. The subset here: CD45RA+ positively selected. These receptors all stem from a man under 40 in good health.

The J gene is TRBJ1-5, the V gene TRBV30, with 7 bases fitting TRBD1. Trimming cost V 2 bases and J 2 bases; bases outside gene matches: 3. Looked up from germline, CDR1 is GTSNPN and CDR2 is SVGIG (reference sequence). This CDR3 spans 14 amino acids. The CDR3, as DNA: TGTGCCTGGAGTATCGACAGGGGCAATCAGCCCCAGCATTTT. This encodes CAWSIDRGNQPQHF.

The chain joins TRBV14 to TRBJ1-3; no definite D call. The CDR3 covers 13 residues. Germline loops: CDR1 SGHDN, CDR2 FVKESK. V lost 1 base and J lost 8, with 9 bases in between. This CDR3 reads CASSQGPQDTIYF. The CDR3 DNA reads as TGTGCCAGCAGCCAAGGTCCTCAGGACACCATATATTTT.

The V call is TRBV11-1, the J call TRBJ1-1; a weak D match, TRBD1 (5 bases). This CDR3 contains 15 residues. Germline-derived CDR1 and CDR2 are SGHAT and FQDESV (reference sequence). With 5 bases removed from V and 1 base from J, the gap between germline ends came to 14 bases. The CDR3 is CASSHRTVKNTEAFF. The CDR3 nucleotides are TGTGCCAGCAGCCACAGGACGGTAAAGAACACTGAAGCTTTCTTT.

A word on this clone: The junction does not match germline at one end; this may be a read error. The chain has TRBV5-4 and TRBJ1-2; D remains ambiguous. CDR3 length: 13 residues. Per the germline V gene, CDR1 is SGHNT and CDR2 is YYREEE (reference sequence). CDR3 amino acids: CASSSPGGQVGYF. CDR3 DNA sequence: TGTGCCAGCAGCTCCCCGGGCGGTCAGGTTGGATACTTC.

V is TRBV28 and J is TRBJ1-2; 11 bases agree with TRBD1. The V gene's germline CDR1 is MDHEN and CDR2 SYDVKM. The CDR3 is 17 amino acids. V lost 5 bases, J lost 1 base, and 9 bases stayed unmatched. CDR3 sequence: CASSRPGTGGFNYGYTF. For the CDR3, the DNA is TGTGCCAGCAGTCGCCCCGGGACAGGGGGATTTAACTATGGCTACACCTTC.

As regards this clone: Other DNA sequences of this sample code for an identical CDR3. CDR3 sequence reads: CASSVAGQYNEQFF. The CDR3 bases are TGTGCCAGCAGCGTAGCGGGCCAGTACAATGAGCAGTTCTTC. The genes are TRBV9 and TRBJ2-1; D gene uncertain. The CDR3 is 14 residues long. CDR1 SGDLS and CDR2 YYNGEE come from the germline V gene. Trimming removed 0 bases from V and 4 bases from J, with 8 bases in between.

The CDR3 nucleotides read TGTGCCAGCAGCGTAGGGGCAGCGAACACTGAAGCTTTCTTT. Translation gives CASSVGAANTEAFF. This sequence joins TRBV9 and TRBJ1-1; D ambiguous. The germline V gene encodes CDR1 SGDLS and CDR2 YYNGEE. CDR3 length equals 14 residues. Trimming removed 0 bases from V and 1 base from J, with 7 bases in between.

The rearrangement joins TRBV5-4 to TRBJ1-1; possibly TRBD1 for D (6 bases). The CDR3 extends over 14 amino acids. Germline V gives CDR1 SGHNT, CDR2 YYREEE (reference sequence). Trimming removed 0 bases from V and 8 bases from J, with 14 bases in between. The CDR3 loop is CASSLAGVNSEAFF. For the CDR3, the DNA is TGTGCCAGCAGCTTGGCAGGGGTAAATTCAGAAGCTTTCTTT.

Written as DNA, the CDR3 is TGTGCCAGCAGCTCTATACTACCAAGGACATTTCCTAACACTGAAGCTTTCTTT. Its protein product is CASSSILPRTFPNTEAFF. The V gene is TRBV13, the J gene TRBJ1-1; D possibly corresponds to TRBD1 (5 bases). The germline V and J ends were trimmed by 4 bases and 2 bases, with 23 bases remaining between them. Germline CDR1 reads PRHDT; CDR2 reads FYEKMQ (reference sequence). The CDR3 contains 18 residues.

The rearrangement uses TRBV7-3 and TRBJ2-6; D is undetermined. Germline CDR1 reads SGHTA; CDR2 reads FQGTGA. The CDR3 extends over 15 amino acids. The V end lost 5 bases, the J end lost 2 bases, and 10 bases lay between the germline ends. Here the CDR3 DNA reads TGTGCCAGCAGCCCCCTCAGTACTGGGGCCAACGTCCTGACTTTC. Amino acid sequence: CASSPLSTGANVLTF.

The count of this clone is one. The chain uses TRBV4-2 and TRBJ2-5, with D unresolved. This CDR3 region has 16 residues. The germline CDR1 and CDR2 sequences are LGHNA and YNFKEQ. Trimming left V 0 bases short and J 6 bases short, with 17 bases between. CDR3 nucleotide sequence: TGTGCCAGCAGCCAAGATATAAGCCCTCCCGGTAAGACCCAGTACTTC. It specifies CASSQDISPPGKTQYF.

V gene TRBV10-1 combines with J gene TRBJ2-7; D is undetermined. The V gene lost 3 bases and the J gene lost 2 bases, with 8 bases spanning the gap. Germline values: CDR1 WNHNN, CDR2 SYGVQD (reference sequence). This CDR3 is built from 13 residues. The CDR3 region is CASSDHRTYEQYF. CDR3 DNA: TGCGCCAGCAGTGATCACAGAACCTACGAGCAGTACTTC.

J is TRBJ2-7 and V is TRBV11-3; TRBD2 aligns across 8 bases. The CDR3 loop spans 17 amino acids. The V and J ends lost 6 bases and 2 bases, in that order; junction bases with no gene match: 15. Per germline, CDR1 SGHNT and CDR2 YENEEA. The CDR3 nucleotides read TGTGCCAGCAGTCCGGCCTTACTAGCGGACACCACCTACGAGCAGTACTTC. It codes for CASSPALLADTTYEQYF.

The sample holds one count of this clone. This chain links TRBV6-1 with TRBJ1-2; D unresolved. The CDR3 length is 14 residues. Germline values: CDR1 MNHNS, CDR2 SASEGT. Trimming took 4 bases from V and 1 from J, leaving 10 bases between them. In DNA form, the CDR3 reads TGTGCCAGCAGTGCTACCGATCTTAACTATGGCTACACCTTC. Its protein is CASSATDLNYGYTF.

The rearrangement joins TRBV2 to TRBJ1-1; D ambiguous. The CDR3 contains 15 residues. The germline CDR1 and CDR2 sequences are SNHLY and FYNNEI. The V and J ends lost 6 bases and 4 bases respectively, with 18 bases between them. CDR3 in amino acids: CASSLEARPGTEAFF. The CDR3, as DNA: TGTGCCAGCAGCCTCGAGGCACGCCCGGGCACTGAAGCTTTCTTT.

This sequence joins TRBV7-6 and TRBJ2-1; 10 bases map to TRBD2. The CDR3 sequence is 17 residues long. The junction had 11 bases not matched to a gene; V was cut back by 1 base and J by 8 bases. CDR1 is SGHVS, CDR2 FNYEAQ, per germline. The CDR3 nucleotides read TGTGCCAGCAGCTTAGGCGGGGCTAGCGGGAGCGATTATGAGCAGTTCTTC. Its protein product is CASSLGGASGSDYEQFF.

The chain links TRBV7-2 to TRBJ1-2; D not resolved. Per germline, CDR1 SGHTA and CDR2 FQGNSA. V was clipped by 2 bases and J by 4 bases, with 11 bases between them. The CDR3 sequence is 14 residues long. DNA for the CDR3: TGTGCCAGCAGCTTATTAAGATCGTCCTATGGCTACACCTTC. Encoded protein: CASSLLRSSYGYTF.

The J gene is TRBJ2-7, the V gene TRBV10-3; D uncertain. Trimming took off 0 bases at V and 0 bases at J, with 9 bases between the two ends. There are 15 residues in the CDR3. Germline V lookup: CDR1 ENHRY, CDR2 SYGVKD. DNA for the CDR3: TGTGCCATCAGTGAGTCGGCCAGCCTCTCCTACGAGCAGTACTTC. Translation: CAISESASLSYEQYF.

On this clone: Other DNA sequences in the sample encode the same CDR3. The CDR3 DNA reads as TGTGCCAGCAGCTTTGGGGATCAGCCCCAGCATTTT. This sequence encodes CASSFGDQPQHF. J is TRBJ1-5 and V is TRBV7-9, with D unclear. Germline V gene data show CDR1 as SEHNR and CDR2 as FQNEAQ (reference sequence). V was cut by 3 bases and J by 5 bases, with 5 bases left in between. This CDR3 is built from 12 residues.

CDR3 coding DNA: TGTGCCATCAGTGAGCTTGATGGGAAAAGCTCCTACAATGAGCAGTTCTTC. Translated: CAISELDGKSSYNEQFF. The V gene is TRBV10-3, the J gene TRBJ2-1, with no clear D. The CDR3 totals 17 residues. The germline V gene encodes CDR1 ENHRY and CDR2 SYGVKD. With 2 bases removed from V and 0 bases from J, the gap between germline ends came to 14 bases.

This clone was found once. This sequence joins TRBV2 and TRBJ1-4; D is uncertain. The CDR3 has 14 amino acids. The V end was cut by 7 bases, the J end by 5 bases, with 14 bases between. The germline V gene encodes CDR1 SNHLY and CDR2 FYNNEI. The CDR3 nucleotides read TGTGCCAGCACCTCCTGGGCCCTGAATGAAAAACTGTTTTTT. Translating it yields CASTSWALNEKLFF.

CDR3 coding DNA: TGTGCCAGCTCAGTTCTCAGTGAAGCTTTCTTT. It specifies CASSVLSEAFF. V usage is TRBV18 and J usage is TRBJ1-1; D uncertain. Germline CDR1 KGHSH, CDR2 LQKENI. Between the trimmed V and J ends, which lost 5 bases and 7 bases, there was a span of 8 bases. The CDR3 consists of 11 residues.

The rearrangement links TRBV27 to TRBJ1-1; D remains unclear. The CDR3 runs 20 residues. Germline V gene lookup returns CDR1 MNHEY and CDR2 SMNVEV (reference sequence). Trimming removed 4 bases from V and 6 bases from J, with 33 bases in between. In nucleotides, the CDR3 is TGTGCCAGCAGTTCACATACTCCCGGGTCCTTCTGGGAAGTGAGCGCTGAAGCTTTCTTT. It translates to CASSSHTPGSFWEVSAEAFF.